Sequencing of this T cell receptor beta chain was carried out in a study of T cell responses to AZD1222 COVID-19 vaccine. About the research overall: Second-dose intervals of approximately 4 or approximately 12 weeks were pooled.

Data came from immunoSEQ multiplex PCR; TCRdb stores just in-frame clones and leaves some out. The table has 100,000 to 120,000 clones, roughly nine tenths seen once. This material consisted of peripheral blood, taken on day 0 of AZD1222 vaccination. The sequence came from an adult in good health.

CDR3 sequence (DNA): TGTGCCAGCCGGTGGACAGAACTGAACACTGAAGCTTTCTTT. Its protein is CASRWTELNTEAFF. The chain employs TRBV2 and TRBJ1-1; the D gene is possibly TRBD1 (6 bases). Trimming shortened V by 8 bases and J by 0 bases, and 13 bases separated the two germline ends. Germline CDR1 reads SNHLY; CDR2 reads FYNNEI. This CDR3 is built from 14 residues.